The 7 T cell receptor beta chains presented below share a single source sample, sequenced in a study of shared clonotypes between healthy human individuals. TCRdb keeps only in-frame clones here, not all; method: immunoSEQ multiplex PCR. The table lists fewer than 650,000 clones, around 80% of them singletons. The sample comprised PBMCs. All receptors come from a woman between 40 and 55 years old in good health. Some clones in this sample may be carry-over from other donors' samples.

The chain has TRBV29-1 and TRBJ2-1; D uncertain. The V and J ends lost 2 bases and 9 bases respectively, with 17 bases between them. The CDR3 runs to 14 residues. Germline assignment: CDR1 SQVTM and CDR2 ANQGSEA. This CDR3 is CSVEWARWDTEQFF. The CDR3 nucleotides are TGCAGCGTTGAATGGGCGAGGTGGGATACTGAGCAGTTCTTC.

The rearrangement uses TRBV7-3 and TRBJ2-1, with 12 bases that match TRBD2. This CDR3 spans 17 amino acids. Germline CDR1 SGHTA, CDR2 FQGTGA. The trim removed 5 bases at V and 0 bases at J, leaving 5 bases unmatched. CDR3 sequence: CASSLAGGISSYNEQFF. In DNA, the CDR3 is TGTGCCAGCAGCCTAGCGGGAGGGATTAGCTCCTACAATGAGCAGTTCTTC.

This clone was found once. The chain links TRBV9 to TRBJ1-4, with 8 bases lining up with TRBD1. This CDR3 is built from 15 residues. The germline V gene has CDR1 SGDLS and CDR2 YYNGEE. After removal of 0 bases from V and 7 bases from J, the junction contained 5 bases not matched to a gene. The CDR3 region has the DNA TGTGCCAGCAGCGTAGATGGACAGGGAGGTGAAAAACTGTTTTTT. This codes for CASSVDGQGGEKLFF.

The CDR3 is CASSIGQGAFKTQYF. DNA of the CDR3: TGTGCCAGTAGTATAGGGCAGGGGGCGTTTAAGACCCAGTACTTC. V and J are TRBV19 and TRBJ2-5, with 8 bases matching TRBD1. Losses at the gene ends were 1 base for V and 6 bases for J; bases not matched to a gene: 7. The CDR3 has 15 amino acids. The germline V gene encodes CDR1 LNHDA and CDR2 SQIVND (reference sequence).

The chain joins TRBV7-9 to TRBJ2-1; a weak D match, TRBD2 (7 bases). Germline loops: CDR1 SEHNR, CDR2 FQNEAQ (reference sequence). This CDR3 contains 16 residues. V dropped 0 bases and J dropped 8 bases, with 17 bases sitting between them. CDR3 region: CASSLAGAAGRDEQFF. In nucleotides, the CDR3 is TGTGCCAGCAGCTTAGCGGGGGCAGCGGGGCGCGATGAGCAGTTCTTC.

Only one count was recorded for this clone. Within the sample, other DNA sequences also encode this same CDR3. This rearrangement joins TRBV5-1 to TRBJ2-3; D remains ambiguous. Between the trimmed V and J ends, which lost 0 bases and 2 bases, there was a span of 7 bases. Germline CDR1 SGHRS, CDR2 YFSETQ. This CDR3 has 14 amino acids. The CDR3 spells CASSLARDTDTQYF. CDR3 bases: TGCGCCAGCAGCTTGGCCAGAGACACAGATACGCAGTATTTT.

V gene TRBV21-1 combines with J gene TRBJ1-5. TRBV21-1 is classified as a pseudogene. The length of the CDR3 is 21 residues. For the CDR3, the DNA is TGTGCCAGCAGCAAAGTCCTAGGCGGTAGGGGAGGGAAGTATAGCAATCAGCCCCAGCATTTT. It codes for CASSKVLGGRGGKYSNQPQHF.